The 26 T cell receptor beta chains below were found in one sample sequenced in a study of CD8+ T cells in alopecia areata. cDNA reverse transcribed from extracted RNA served as the sequencing template. Produced via immunoSEQ multiplex PCR; TCRdb's table is partial and in-frame only. Seen here are about 120,000 clones, under 60% observed once, and the top ten hold 9.5% to 15%. Noted treatment: oral pan-JAK inhibitor, 5-10 mg twice daily. The sample here was CD8+ T cells sorted from blood, taken at week 24, from a patient treated with tofacitinib. These receptor sequences come from a human donor with alopecia areata.

The rearrangement joins TRBV9 to TRBJ2-2; 9 bases agree with TRBD2. V was clipped by 3 bases and J by 5 bases; unmatched bases: 2. Germline CDR1 is SGDLS and CDR2 is YYNGEE. There are 14 residues in the CDR3. CDR3 DNA: TGTGCCAGCAGCGCCGCGGGAGGGACCGGGGAGCTGTTTTTT. This sequence encodes CASSAAGGTGELFF.

V and J are TRBV27 and TRBJ2-2, with D uncertain. V lost 10 bases to trimming and J lost 6 bases, with 12 bases between them. The CDR3 consists of 12 residues. From germline, CDR1 is MNHEY and CDR2 SMNVEV (reference sequence). The CDR3 bases are TGTGCCACCAAGAAAGGGCCCGGGGAGCTGTTTTTT. Its protein is CATKKGPGELFF.

This clone was found once. The chain uses TRBV9 and TRBJ1-1; TRBD1 might be the D (6 bases). Deletions cut 4 bases from V and 6 bases from J, with 22 bases between. The CDR3 length is 16 residues. From germline, CDR1 is SGDLS and CDR2 YYNGEE. The CDR3 nucleotides read TGTGCCAGCAGCCCCCCGGGGGGCAAAGCGGTATCTGAAGCTTTCTTT. Its translation is CASSPPGGKAVSEAFF. The variable domain in full, with the rest retrieved from reference TRBV9 and TRBJ1-1, is DSGVTQTPKHLITATGQRVTLRCSPRSGDLSVYWYQQSLDQGLQFLIQYYNGEERAKGNILERFSAQQFPDLHSELNLSSLELGDSALYFCASSPPGGKAVSEAFFGQGTRLTVV.

The chain carries TRBV30 and TRBJ2-3; no clear D. V was trimmed by 4 bases and J by 0 bases, leaving 8 bases between them. The CDR3 is 13 amino acids. CDR1 and CDR2 from the germline V gene are GTSNPN and SVGIG (reference sequence). The CDR3, as DNA: TGTGCCTGGAACCGGGCTAGCACAGATACGCAGTATTTT. Its translation: CAWNRASTDTQYF.

The chain recombines TRBV11-2 with TRBJ1-2; no clear D. Germline lookup yields CDR1 SGHAT and CDR2 FQNNGV. Trimming removed 1 base at V and 4 bases at J, with 7 bases between. The CDR3 sequence is 13 residues long. The CDR3 DNA follows: TGTGCCAGCAGCTTAGGAAGTCTCTATGGCTACACCTTC. It specifies CASSLGSLYGYTF.

This clone was observed a handful of times. The chain employs TRBV4-3 and TRBJ2-5; TRBD2 matches at 11 bases. The CDR3 runs 16 residues. Germline CDR1 reads LGHNA; CDR2 reads YSLEER. J was trimmed by 2 bases and V by 0 bases; bases with no gene match: 2. The DNA for the CDR3 is TGCGCCAGCAGCCAAGAGCTAGCGGGGGGTCAAGAGACCCAGTACTTC. Translation: CASSQELAGGQETQYF.

A remark on this clone: The sample holds other DNA sequences that translate to the same CDR3. The V and J genes are TRBV5-6 and TRBJ1-5; D is uncertain. The CDR3 consists of 13 residues. Trimming removed 0 bases at V and 7 bases at J, with 8 bases between. CDR1 and CDR2 (germline): SGHDT, YYEEEE. CDR3 nucleotide sequence: TGTGCCAGCAGCTTGGGGGGAGGCCAGCCCCAGCATTTT. Its translation: CASSLGGGQPQHF.

Ten or more counts support this clone. The same CDR3 also results from other DNA sequences found in this sample. This chain connects TRBV30 to TRBJ1-6; no reliable D call. CDR3 length: 11 amino acids. Germline-derived CDR1 and CDR2 are GTSNPN and SVGIG (reference sequence). Trimming stripped 4 bases from V and 8 bases from J, with 6 bases between. In DNA, the CDR3 is TGTGCCTGGACGGTGGATTCACCCCTCCACTTT. Protein product: CAWTVDSPLHF.

Only a few counts were recorded for this clone. This chain uses TRBV29-1 with TRBJ2-1, with D tentatively TRBD1 or TRBD2 (5 bases each). Per the germline V gene, CDR1 is SQVTM and CDR2 is ANQGSEA. The V gene lost 6 bases and the J gene lost 3 bases, with 9 bases spanning the gap. The CDR3 runs 12 residues. The CDR3: CSVGPSYNEQFF. The CDR3 bases are TGCAGCGTGGGACCTAGCTACAATGAGCAGTTCTTC.

The chain carries TRBV5-1 and TRBJ1-1; D is unresolved. The CDR3 runs 12 residues. CDR1 is SGHRS and CDR2 is YFSETQ in the germline V gene. V gave up 4 bases and J gave up 8 bases, with 12 bases separating them. DNA of the CDR3: TGCGCCAGCAGCCCTGGAGGGTTGGAAGCTTTCTTT. Its protein product is CASSPGGLEAFF.

The rearrangement joins TRBV15 to TRBJ1-4; D ambiguous. Germline-derived CDR1 and CDR2 are LNHNV and YYDKDF (reference sequence). CDR3 size: 10 residues. V gave up 8 bases and J gave up 16 bases, with 14 bases separating them. The CDR3 nucleotides read TGTGCCACCGGGCCTCGGGAGGAGTTTTTT. Translating gives CATGPREEFF.

The J gene is TRBJ1-2, the V gene TRBV5-4, with TRBD1 as a possible D gene (6 bases). Deletions cut 2 bases from V and 6 bases from J, with 11 bases between. There are 13 residues in the CDR3. Germline V gives CDR1 SGHNT, CDR2 YYREEE (reference sequence). The CDR3 DNA is TGTGCCAGCAGCTTCACAGGGAGTGATGGCTACACCTTC. It encodes CASSFTGSDGYTF.

The count of this clone is one. The sample contains more than one DNA sequence encoding this CDR3. CDR3 DNA: TGTGCCAGCAGCTTGGGCGGGAACACTGAAGCTTTCTTT. Its translation is CASSLGGNTEAFF. The genes are TRBV5-6 and TRBJ1-1, with D unresolved. CDR3 length: 13 amino acids. Trimming shortened V by 0 bases and J by 1 base, and 4 bases separated the two germline ends. Germline V lookup: CDR1 SGHDT, CDR2 YYEEEE.

The chain employs TRBV10-3 and TRBJ2-5; TRBD2 matches at 9 bases. The germline V gene has CDR1 ENHRY and CDR2 SYGVKD. The CDR3 totals 13 residues. J was trimmed by 3 bases and V by 8 bases; bases with no gene match: 4. The CDR3 reads CAIRGGREETQYF. The DNA for the CDR3 is TGTGCCATCCGAGGCGGGAGGGAAGAGACCCAGTACTTC.

This sequence joins TRBV30 and TRBJ2-3, with D possibly TRBD1 on 6 matching bases. V gave up 0 bases and J gave up 2 bases, with 9 bases separating them. From germline, CDR1 is GTSNPN and CDR2 SVGIG (reference sequence). This CDR3 is built from 14 residues. The CDR3, as DNA: TGTGCCTGGAGTGTAGCAGGGGTCACAGATACGCAGTATTTT. This translates into CAWSVAGVTDTQYF.

The chain employs TRBV11-2 and TRBJ2-3; 9 bases fit TRBD2. V dropped 4 bases and J dropped 0; count of bases not matched to a gene: 5. The germline CDR1 and CDR2 sequences are SGHAT and FQNNGV. The CDR3 consists of 16 residues. CDR3 loop: CASSSRLADSTDTQYF. Here the CDR3 DNA reads TGTGCCAGCAGCTCTAGACTAGCGGATAGCACAGATACGCAGTATTTT.

The genes are TRBV14 and TRBJ2-5; D uncertain. Germline assignment: CDR1 SGHDN and CDR2 FVKESK. This CDR3 comprises 14 residues. V was trimmed by 3 bases and J by 0 bases, leaving 8 bases between them. Here the CDR3 reads CASSQDGNQETQYF. In nucleotides, the CDR3 is TGTGCCAGCAGCCAGGATGGGAACCAAGAGACCCAGTACTTC. Using reference TRBV14 and TRBJ2-5 for the parts outside the CDR3, the full variable domain is EAGVTQFPSHSVIEKGQTVTLRCDPISGHDNLYWYRRVMGKEIKFLLHFVKESKQDESGMPNNRFLAERTGGTYSTLKVQPAELEDSGVYFCASSQDGNQETQYFGPGTRLLVL.

This rearrangement joins TRBV5-4 to TRBJ1-2; D may be TRBD1 (5 bases). Deletions cut 9 bases from V and 2 bases from J, with 17 bases between. This CDR3 is 14 amino acids long. Germline V gene data show CDR1 as SGHNT and CDR2 as YYREEE (reference sequence). DNA for the CDR3: TGTGCCACCCGGGACGGATCATTAAACTATGGCTACACCTTC. It translates to CATRDGSLNYGYTF.

This chain uses TRBV5-4 with TRBJ2-1; a weak D match, TRBD2 (5 bases). The CDR3 is 17 residues long. CDR1 and CDR2 (germline): SGHNT, YYREEE (reference sequence). V lost 0 bases, J lost 9 bases, and 22 bases lay in between. The CDR3: CASSLEEAGILKAEQFF. As DNA, the CDR3 is TGTGCCAGCAGCTTGGAGGAAGCCGGGATCCTCAAGGCTGAGCAGTTCTTC.

In this sample, this clone turned up a few times. The rearrangement links TRBV6-5 to TRBJ1-4; D gene ambiguous. Germline V gives CDR1 MNHEY, CDR2 SVGAGI. This CDR3 region has 15 residues. Trimming cost V 0 bases and J 3 bases, with 8 bases left between them. The CDR3: CASSYSWESNEKLFF. The CDR3 region has the DNA TGTGCCAGCAGTTACTCTTGGGAGTCTAATGAAAAACTGTTTTTT.

This clone was detected a few times. The CDR3 loop is CASSLHDSNQPQHF. CDR3 nucleotides: TGTGCCAGCAGTCTACATGATAGCAATCAGCCCCAGCATTTT. This rearrangement joins TRBV7-9 to TRBJ1-5; no definite D call. The germline gives CDR1 SEHNR, CDR2 FQNEAQ (reference sequence). V shed 6 bases and J shed 0 bases, with 9 bases lying between them. CDR3 length: 14 amino acids.

This clone was observed once. This rearrangement joins TRBV4-1 to TRBJ1-5; TRBD1 is a possible D gene (5 bases). Germline V gene sequence: CDR1 MGHRA, CDR2 YSYEKL. Trimming shortened V by 5 bases and J by 1 base, and 12 bases separated the two germline ends. This CDR3 has 15 amino acids. The CDR3 region is CASSLEGASNQPQHF. The CDR3 nucleotides are TGCGCCAGCAGCTTGGAAGGGGCCAGCAATCAGCCCCAGCATTTT.

This clone appeared a few times. The chain employs TRBV5-1 and TRBJ2-7; 7 bases match TRBD1. Germline lookup yields CDR1 SGHRS and CDR2 YFSETQ. Trimming took 1 base from V and 5 from J; bases not matched to a gene: 9. The CDR3 runs 15 residues. In nucleotides, the CDR3 is TGCGCCAGCAGCTTGCTTCCAGGGGGATTCCACGAGCAGTACTTC. Residues: CASSLLPGGFHEQYF.

The chain uses TRBV6-5 and TRBJ1-4, with 9 positions matching TRBD1. Germline assignment: CDR1 MNHEY and CDR2 SVGAGI. Unmatched junction bases numbered 2, after V lost 2 bases and J lost 4 bases. CDR3 length: 15 residues. CDR3 DNA: TGTGCCAGCAGTTACCAGACAGGGGGTAATGAAAAACTGTTTTTT. This gives the protein CASSYQTGGNEKLFF.

The rearrangement joins TRBV7-9 to TRBJ2-1; D possibly matches TRBD1 or TRBD2 (7 bases each). Germline V gene data show CDR1 as SEHNR and CDR2 as FQNEAQ (reference sequence). The CDR3 has 13 amino acids. V gave up 6 bases and J gave up 4 bases, with 10 bases separating them. The CDR3 DNA reads as TGTGCCAGCAGGCAGGGGGGGTACAATGAGCAGTTCTTC. Encoded protein: CASRQGGYNEQFF.

The J gene is TRBJ1-2, the V gene TRBV13, with D unclear. The CDR3 has 16 residues. Trimming removed 4 bases at V and 0 bases at J, with 15 bases between. Per the germline V gene, CDR1 is PRHDT and CDR2 is FYEKMQ (reference sequence). The CDR3 loop is CASSSYPGIANYGYTF. CDR3 DNA sequence: TGTGCCAGCAGCTCATATCCAGGTATAGCTAACTATGGCTACACCTTC.